Only one count was recorded for the clone carrying this TCR beta chain. In the source study's methods: Amplification of reference gene primers provided the estimated nucleated cell counts. Some clones are missing from TCRdb's copy, which holds only in-frame ones; the method was immunoSEQ multiplex PCR. For V, J and clone size, that table is used; D and trimming come from the DNA. The table shows around 85,000 clones, with about 90% occurring only once. The record originates from a study of blood T cell repertoires in COVID-19. Study-level information: Specimens from acute and convalescent COVID-19 originated in the United States, Italy and Spain.

V lost 2 bases, J lost 1 base, and 4 bases stayed unmatched. This CDR3 is 15 amino acids long. The germline gives CDR1 SGHRS, CDR2 YFSETQ. The source material was peripheral blood. This chain uses TRBV5-1 with TRBJ2-3; 7 bases fit TRBD1. This TCR came from a woman older than 75 with active or convalescent COVID-19. CDR3 residues: CASSLQGTGTDTQYF. The CDR3 nucleotides read TGCGCCAGCAGCTTACAGGGGACCGGCACAGATACGCAGTATTTT.